This T cell receptor beta chain was sequenced for a study of OX40 agonist ivuxolimab in advanced cancers. Findings of the study overall: Averaging showed that CD8+ T cells had more expanded clones than CD4+ did.

Concerning this clone itself: As yet, its antigen is unknown.

Germline values: CDR1 LNHDA, CDR2 SQIVND (reference sequence). J lost 4 bases, V lost 5 bases, and 6 bases had no gene match. This CDR3 is 14 amino acids long. Sequencing was performed with immunoSEQ multiplex PCR; in TCRdb, only in-frame clones are kept and a portion is missing. This sample has 92,000 or so clones, with about 90% found just once. The sequenced sample was CD4+ or CD8+ T cells sorted from blood, obtained in a trial of the OX40 agonist ivuxolimab. The TCR originated in an adult with an advanced solid tumor such as melanoma, head and neck, liver or kidney cancer. The chain couples TRBV19 to TRBJ2-7; 9 nucleotides match TRBD1. The CDR3 is CASSFTGGSYEQYF. The CDR3 nucleotides are TGTGCCAGTAGTTTTACAGGGGGCTCTTACGAGCAGTACTTC.